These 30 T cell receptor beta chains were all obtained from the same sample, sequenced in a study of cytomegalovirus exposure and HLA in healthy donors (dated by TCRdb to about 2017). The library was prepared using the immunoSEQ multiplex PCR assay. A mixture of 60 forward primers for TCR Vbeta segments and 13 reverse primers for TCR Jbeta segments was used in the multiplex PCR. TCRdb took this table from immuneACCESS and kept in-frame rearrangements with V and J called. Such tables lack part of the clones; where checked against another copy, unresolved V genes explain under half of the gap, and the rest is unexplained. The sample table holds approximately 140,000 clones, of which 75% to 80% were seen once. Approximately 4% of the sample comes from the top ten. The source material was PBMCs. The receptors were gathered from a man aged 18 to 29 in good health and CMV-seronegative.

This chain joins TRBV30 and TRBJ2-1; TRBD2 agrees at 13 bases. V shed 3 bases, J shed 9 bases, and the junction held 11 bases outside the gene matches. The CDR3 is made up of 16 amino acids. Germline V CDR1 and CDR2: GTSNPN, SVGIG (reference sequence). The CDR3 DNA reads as TGTGCCTGGAGCCGCGGACTAGCGGGAGCGAGCGGTGAGCAGTTCTTC. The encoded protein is CAWSRGLAGASGEQFF.

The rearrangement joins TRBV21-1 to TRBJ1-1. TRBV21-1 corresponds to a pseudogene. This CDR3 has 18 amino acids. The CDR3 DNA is TGTGCCAGCAGCAAAGCCCTAATGCGGGGTGGTTATGGCACTGAAGCTTTCTTT. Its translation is CASSKALMRGGYGTEAFF.

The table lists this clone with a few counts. CDR3 in amino acids: CAGKQGGKIGELFF. The CDR3 region has the DNA TGTGCCGGCAAACAGGGGGGAAAAATCGGGGAGCTGTTTTTT. The chain links TRBV14 to TRBJ2-2; the match to TRBD1 covers 8 bases. Germline CDR1 reads SGHDN; CDR2 reads FVKESK. The CDR3 sequence is 14 residues long. V was pared by 11 bases and J by 7 bases, with 12 bases of the junction left unmatched.

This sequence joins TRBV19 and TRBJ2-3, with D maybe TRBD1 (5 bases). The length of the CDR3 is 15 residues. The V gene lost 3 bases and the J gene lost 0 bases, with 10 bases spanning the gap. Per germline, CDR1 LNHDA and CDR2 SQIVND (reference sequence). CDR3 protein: CASSIQGYSTDTQYF. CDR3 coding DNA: TGTGCCAGTAGTATCCAGGGTTATAGCACAGATACGCAGTATTTT.

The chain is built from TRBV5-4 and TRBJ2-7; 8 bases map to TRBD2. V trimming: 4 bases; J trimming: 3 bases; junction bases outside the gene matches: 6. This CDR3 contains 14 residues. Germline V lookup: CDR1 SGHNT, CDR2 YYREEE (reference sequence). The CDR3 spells CASSPGLGGYEQYF. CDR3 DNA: TGTGCCAGCAGCCCGGGACTAGGCGGCTACGAGCAGTACTTC.

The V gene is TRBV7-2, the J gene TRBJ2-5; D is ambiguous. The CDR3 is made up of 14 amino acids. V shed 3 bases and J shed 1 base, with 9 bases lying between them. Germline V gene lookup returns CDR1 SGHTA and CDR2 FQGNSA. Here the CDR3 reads CASSFPWAQETQYF. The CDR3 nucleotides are TGTGCCAGCAGCTTCCCATGGGCCCAAGAGACCCAGTACTTC.

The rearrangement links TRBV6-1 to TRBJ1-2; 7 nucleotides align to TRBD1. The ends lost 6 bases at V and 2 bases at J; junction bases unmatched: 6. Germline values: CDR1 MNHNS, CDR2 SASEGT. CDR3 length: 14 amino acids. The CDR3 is CASSQGGTNYGYTF. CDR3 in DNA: TGTGCCAGCAGCCAGGGGGGAACCAACTATGGCTACACCTTC.

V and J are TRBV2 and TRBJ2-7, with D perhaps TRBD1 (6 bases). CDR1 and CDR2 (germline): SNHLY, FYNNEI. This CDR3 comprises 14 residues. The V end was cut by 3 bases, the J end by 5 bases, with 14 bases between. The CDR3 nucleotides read TGTGCCAGCAGTGAGGCAGGGGTTAGAGACGAGCAGTACTTC. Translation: CASSEAGVRDEQYF.

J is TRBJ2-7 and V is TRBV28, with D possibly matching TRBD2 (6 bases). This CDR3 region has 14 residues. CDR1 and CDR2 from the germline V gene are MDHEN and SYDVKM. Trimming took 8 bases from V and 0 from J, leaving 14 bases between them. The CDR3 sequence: CASHPGSLSYEQYF. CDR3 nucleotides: TGTGCCAGCCACCCCGGGAGCCTCTCCTACGAGCAGTACTTC.

Here the CDR3 reads CASSLMAGGSSYEQYF. CDR3 DNA sequence: TGTGCCAGCAGTTTGATGGCCGGGGGGAGCTCCTACGAGCAGTACTTC. This chain links TRBV28 with TRBJ2-7; 7 bases align to TRBD2. J gave up 0 bases and V 3 bases, and 8 bases lay outside the gene matches. The CDR3 runs 16 residues. Germline CDR1 MDHEN, CDR2 SYDVKM.

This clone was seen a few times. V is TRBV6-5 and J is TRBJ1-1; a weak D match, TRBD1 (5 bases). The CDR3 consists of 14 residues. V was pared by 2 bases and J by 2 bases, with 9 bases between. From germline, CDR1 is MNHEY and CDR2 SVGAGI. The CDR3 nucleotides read TGTGCCAGCAGTTACAGGGGAAGCAACACTGAAGCTTTCTTT. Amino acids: CASSYRGSNTEAFF.

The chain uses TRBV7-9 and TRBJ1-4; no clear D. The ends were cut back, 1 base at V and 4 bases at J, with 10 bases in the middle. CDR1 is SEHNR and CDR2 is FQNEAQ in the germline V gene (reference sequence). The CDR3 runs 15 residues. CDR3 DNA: TGTGCCAGCAGCTTAGGGCGGGCCTTTAATGAAAAACTGTTTTTT. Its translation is CASSLGRAFNEKLFF.

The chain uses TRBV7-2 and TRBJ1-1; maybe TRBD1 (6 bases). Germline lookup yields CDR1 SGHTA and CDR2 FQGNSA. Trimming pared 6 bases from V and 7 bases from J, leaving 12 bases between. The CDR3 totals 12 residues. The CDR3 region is CASRGAIVEAFF. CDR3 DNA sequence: TGTGCCAGCAGGGGGGCCATCGTTGAAGCTTTCTTT.

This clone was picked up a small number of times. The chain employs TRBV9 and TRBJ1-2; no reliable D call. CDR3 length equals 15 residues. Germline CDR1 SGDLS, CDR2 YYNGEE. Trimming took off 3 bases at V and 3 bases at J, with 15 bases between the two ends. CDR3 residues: CASSAGRRLYYGYTF. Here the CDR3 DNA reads TGTGCCAGCAGCGCAGGAAGGAGGCTCTACTATGGCTACACCTTC.

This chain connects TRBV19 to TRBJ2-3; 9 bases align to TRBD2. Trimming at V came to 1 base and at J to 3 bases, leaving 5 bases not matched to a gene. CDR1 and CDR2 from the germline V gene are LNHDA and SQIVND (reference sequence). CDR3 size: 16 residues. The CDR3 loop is CASSIASGLATDTQYF. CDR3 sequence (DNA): TGTGCCAGTAGTATAGCTTCGGGACTAGCAACAGATACGCAGTATTTT.

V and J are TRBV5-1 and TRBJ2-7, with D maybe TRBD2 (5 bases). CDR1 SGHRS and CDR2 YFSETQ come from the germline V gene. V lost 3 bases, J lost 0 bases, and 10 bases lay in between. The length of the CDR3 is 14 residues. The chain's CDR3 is CASSWTSSSYEQYF. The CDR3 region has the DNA TGCGCCAGCAGCTGGACTTCCTCCTCCTACGAGCAGTACTTC. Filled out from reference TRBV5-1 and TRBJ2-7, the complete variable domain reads KAGVTQTPRYLIKTRGQQVTLSCSPISGHRSVSWYQQTPGQGLQFLFEYFSETQRNKGNFPGRFSGRQFSNSRSEMNVSTLELGDSALYLCASSWTSSSYEQYFGPGTRLTVT.

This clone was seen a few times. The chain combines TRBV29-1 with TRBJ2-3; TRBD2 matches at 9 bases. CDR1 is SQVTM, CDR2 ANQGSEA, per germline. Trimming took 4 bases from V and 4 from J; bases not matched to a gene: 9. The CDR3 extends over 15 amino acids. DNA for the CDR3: TGCAGCGTTGGACGAAGTAGCGGGAGCTCAGATACGCAGTATTTT. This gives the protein CSVGRSSGSSDTQYF.

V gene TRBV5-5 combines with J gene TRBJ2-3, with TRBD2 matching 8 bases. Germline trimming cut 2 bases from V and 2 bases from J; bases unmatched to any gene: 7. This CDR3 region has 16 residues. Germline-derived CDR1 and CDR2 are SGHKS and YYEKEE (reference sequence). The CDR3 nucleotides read TGTGCCAGCAGCTTCAGGGAGCGGGGGTTCACAGATACGCAGTATTTT. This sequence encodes CASSFRERGFTDTQYF.

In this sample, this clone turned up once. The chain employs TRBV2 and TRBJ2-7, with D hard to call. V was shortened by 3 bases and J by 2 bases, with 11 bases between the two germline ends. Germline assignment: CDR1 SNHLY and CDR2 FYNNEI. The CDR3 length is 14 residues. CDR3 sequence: CASSDRLSAYEQYF. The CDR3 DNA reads TGTGCCAGCAGTGACAGGTTGAGTGCCTACGAGCAGTACTTC.

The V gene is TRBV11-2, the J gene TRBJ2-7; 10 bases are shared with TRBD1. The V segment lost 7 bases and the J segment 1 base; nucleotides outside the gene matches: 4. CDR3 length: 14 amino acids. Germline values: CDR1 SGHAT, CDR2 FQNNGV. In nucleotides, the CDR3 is TGTGCCAGCAACCCGGGACAGGGGTCCTACGAGCAGTACTTC. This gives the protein CASNPGQGSYEQYF. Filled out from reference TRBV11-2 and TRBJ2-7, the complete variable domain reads EAGVAQSPRYKIIEKRQSVAFWCNPISGHATLYWYQQILGQGPKLLIQFQNNGVVDDSQLPKDRFSAERLKGVDSTLKIQPAKLEDSAVYLCASNPGQGSYEQYFGPGTRLTVT.

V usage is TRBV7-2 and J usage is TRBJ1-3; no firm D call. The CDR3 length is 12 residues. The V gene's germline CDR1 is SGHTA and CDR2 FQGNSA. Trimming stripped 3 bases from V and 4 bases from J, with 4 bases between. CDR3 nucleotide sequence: TGTGCCAGCAGCTTCGTGGGAAACACCATATATTTT. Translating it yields CASSFVGNTIYF.

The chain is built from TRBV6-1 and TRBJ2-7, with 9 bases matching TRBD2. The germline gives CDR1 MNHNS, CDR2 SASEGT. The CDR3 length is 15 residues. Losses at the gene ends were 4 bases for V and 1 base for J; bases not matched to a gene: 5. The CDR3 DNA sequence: TGTGCCAGCAGTGCCAGCGGGGGGATATCCTACGAGCAGTACTTC. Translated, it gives CASSASGGISYEQYF.

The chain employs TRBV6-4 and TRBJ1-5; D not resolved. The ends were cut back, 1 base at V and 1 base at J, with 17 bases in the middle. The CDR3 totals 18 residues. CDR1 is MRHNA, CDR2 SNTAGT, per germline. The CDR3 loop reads CASSDFLRPEGSNQPQHF. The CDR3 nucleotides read TGTGCCAGCAGTGACTTCCTCCGGCCTGAGGGAAGCAATCAGCCCCAGCATTTT.

CDR3 amino acids: CASSLGRGDASYGYTF. The CDR3 coding sequence is TGTGCCAGCAGCCTTGGCAGGGGGGATGCTAGCTATGGCTACACCTTC. The V call is TRBV7-8, the J call TRBJ1-2; 7 bases are a match to TRBD1. J was trimmed by 4 bases and V by 5 bases; bases with no gene match: 13. This CDR3 is 16 amino acids long. Germline CDR1 is SGHVS and CDR2 is FQNEAQ.

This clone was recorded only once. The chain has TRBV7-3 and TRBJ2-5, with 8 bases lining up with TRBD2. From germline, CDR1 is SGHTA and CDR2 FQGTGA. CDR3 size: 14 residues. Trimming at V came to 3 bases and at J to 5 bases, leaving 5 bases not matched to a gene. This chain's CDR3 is CASSFSAGEETQYF. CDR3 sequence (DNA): TGTGCCAGCAGCTTCTCAGCGGGAGAGGAGACCCAGTACTTC. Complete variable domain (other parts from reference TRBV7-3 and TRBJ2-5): GAGVSQTPSNKVTEKGKYVELRCDPISGHTALYWYRQSLGQGPEFLIYFQGTGAADDSGLPNDRFFAVRPEGSVSTLKIQRTERGDSAVYLCASSFSAGEETQYFGPGTRLLVL.

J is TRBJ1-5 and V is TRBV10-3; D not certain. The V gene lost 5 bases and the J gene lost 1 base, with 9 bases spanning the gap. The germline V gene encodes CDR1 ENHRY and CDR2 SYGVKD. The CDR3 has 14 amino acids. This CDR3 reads CAISTDNSNQPQHF. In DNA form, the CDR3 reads TGTGCCATCAGTACAGATAACAGCAATCAGCCCCAGCATTTT.

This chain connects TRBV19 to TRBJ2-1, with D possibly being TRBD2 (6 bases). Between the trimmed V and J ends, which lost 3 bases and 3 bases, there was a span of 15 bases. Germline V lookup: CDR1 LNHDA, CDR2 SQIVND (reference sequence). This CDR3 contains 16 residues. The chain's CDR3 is CASSIGRLRGYNEQFF. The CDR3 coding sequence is TGTGCCAGTAGTATCGGCCGCTTGCGGGGCTACAATGAGCAGTTCTTC.

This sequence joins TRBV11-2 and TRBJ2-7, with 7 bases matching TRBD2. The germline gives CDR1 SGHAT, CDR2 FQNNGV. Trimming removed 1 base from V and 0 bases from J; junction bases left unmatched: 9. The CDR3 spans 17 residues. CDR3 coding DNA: TGTGCCAGCAGCTTAGTGGTGGGAGGGATACCCTCCTACGAGCAGTACTTC. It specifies CASSLVVGGIPSYEQYF.

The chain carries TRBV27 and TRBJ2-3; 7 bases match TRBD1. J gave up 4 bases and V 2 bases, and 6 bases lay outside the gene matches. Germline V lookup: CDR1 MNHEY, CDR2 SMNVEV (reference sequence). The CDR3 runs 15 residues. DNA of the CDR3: TGTGCCAGCAGTTTAAGGATGGGACAGCCAGATACGCAGTATTTT. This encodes CASSLRMGQPDTQYF.

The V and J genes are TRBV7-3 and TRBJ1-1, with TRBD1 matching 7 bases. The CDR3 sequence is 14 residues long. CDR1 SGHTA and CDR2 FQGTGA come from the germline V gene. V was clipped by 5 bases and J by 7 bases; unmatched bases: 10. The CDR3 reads CASSLSGTEDEAFF. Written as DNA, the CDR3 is TGTGCCAGCAGCCTGTCCGGGACAGAAGATGAAGCTTTCTTT.